Listed below are T cell receptor beta chains from one sample, sequenced in a study of monozygotic twins with inflammatory bowel disease. From the 5' RACE reads, TCRdb lists one entry per CDR3 protein and no DNA. The data include a few hundred thousand distinct CDR3 sequences; the top ten clones carry approximately 2.3%. The sequencing sample was made of blood. These receptors originate from a human donor with ulcerative colitis or Crohn's disease, or a healthy co-twin of an affected twin (not recorded which). Each CDR3 is given with its conserved first and last residue.

>TRBV6-1|TRBJ1-1
CAITIAGTVLNTEAFF
>TRBV6-1|TRBJ2-7
CASSPPGGHKGPYEQYF
>TRBV20-1|TRBJ2-1
CSARGSLSSYNEQFF
>TRBV7-9|TRBJ1-4
CASRVPNEKLFF
>TRBV29-1|TRBJ2-3
CSVANIIEDTQYF
>TRBV15|TRBJ2-5
CATSRVGGAQTQYF
>TRBV11-2|TRBJ1-1
CASRLQRDTEAFF
>TRBV6-5|TRBJ2-7
CASTPGRDYEQYF
>TRBV7-2|TRBJ2-7
CASSLSSGWSF
>TRBV3-1|TRBJ2-2
CASSQDGSQGSRTGELFF
>TRBV29-1|TRBJ2-1
CSVETGVGNEQFF
>TRBV18|TRBJ1-6
CASSDDRASSYNSPLHF
>TRBV19|TRBJ2-7
CASSITMGYTYEQYF
>TRBV20-1|TRBJ2-1
CSARRSGGLESYNEQFF
>TRBV2|TRBJ1-4
CASRGQTTNEKLFF
>TRBV20-1|TRBJ2-3
CSETGTSGGADTQYF
>TRBV18|TRBJ1-6
CASSPPARSNNSPLHF
>TRBV2|TRBJ1-5
CASSEWRTGQPQHF
>TRBV3-1|TRBJ1-5
CASSQPARTGDSNQPQHF
>TRBV20-1|TRBJ2-7
CSARDQRGGYEQYF
>TRBV11-1|TRBJ2-1
CASSSRFRENNEQFF
>TRBV9|TRBJ2-7
CASSVDDRVPTYEQYF
>TRBV7-6|TRBJ2-1
CASSLEGLYNEQFF
>TRBV5-1|TRBJ1-1
CASSFHSQDTEAFF
>TRBV7-2|TRBJ2-3
CASSLAVAGGTDTQYF
>TRBV6-5|TRBJ2-3
CASSPSLKGWGADTQYF
>TRBV6-2/TRBV6-3|TRBJ2-1
CASSSTSFGRFF
>TRBV29-1|TRBJ2-7
CSVGWTTVEQYF
>TRBV11-2|TRBJ2-3
CASSWTFDTQYF
>TRBV18|TRBJ1-1
CASSPNQMGTEAFF
>TRBV28|TRBJ2-2
CASKWGQGNPTGELFF
>TRBV2|TRBJ1-4
CASSEGNEKLFF
>TRBV15|TRBJ1-2
CATSRDYGGRGDGYTF
>TRBV6-2/TRBV6-3|TRBJ2-2
CAGGTPNTGELFF
>TRBV20-1|TRBJ2-1
CSALAGRGISYNEQFF
>TRBV12-3/TRBV12-4|TRBJ1-3
CASSDLLNTIYF
>TRBV6-5|TRBJ2-1
CASSFEYSYNEQFF
>TRBV6-5|TRBJ1-2
CASKQGQNYGYTF
>TRBV12-3/TRBV12-4|TRBJ2-7
CASSLAGGLYEQYF
>TRBV5-1|TRBJ2-5
CASSLWDSKQETQYF
>TRBV28|TRBJ2-7
CASSTPGTLAYEQYF
>TRBV7-9|TRBJ1-1
CASSFSGGGTEAFF
>TRBV7-3|TRBJ2-4
CASSLTLGQGQNIQYF
>TRBV20-1|TRBJ2-7
CSARLIAGGQYF
>TRBV15|TRBJ2-1
CATSPYWGGRANEQFF
>TRBV10-3|TRBJ2-3
CAIRSTDTQYF
>TRBV6-1|TRBJ1-4
CASSQTGDDEKLFF
>TRBV25-1|TRBJ2-7
CASSDRKYEQYF
>TRBV7-8|TRBJ2-1
CASSPRGSSYNEQFF
>TRBV5-1|TRBJ1-1
CASSLAARVEGEAFF
>TRBV27|TRBJ2-7
CASSFDWAYEQYF
>TRBV6-1|TRBJ2-3
CASSAVTTGDTQYF
>TRBV5-6|TRBJ2-5
CASSLGGLAVNFSFRAETQYF
>TRBV12-3/TRBV12-4|TRBJ2-1
CASSLEAGVRHEQFF
>TRBV19|TRBJ1-5
CASTWDIASNQPQHF
>TRBV6-2/TRBV6-3|TRBJ1-1
CASSYWTGMGSEAFF
>TRBV7-2|TRBJ2-7
CASSLSGGAGEQYF
>TRBV30|TRBJ1-5
CAWSVRGADQPQHF
>TRBV4-3|TRBJ2-2
CASSPQLASNTGELFF
>TRBV7-2|TRBJ2-3
CASSSLSGGVTDTQYF